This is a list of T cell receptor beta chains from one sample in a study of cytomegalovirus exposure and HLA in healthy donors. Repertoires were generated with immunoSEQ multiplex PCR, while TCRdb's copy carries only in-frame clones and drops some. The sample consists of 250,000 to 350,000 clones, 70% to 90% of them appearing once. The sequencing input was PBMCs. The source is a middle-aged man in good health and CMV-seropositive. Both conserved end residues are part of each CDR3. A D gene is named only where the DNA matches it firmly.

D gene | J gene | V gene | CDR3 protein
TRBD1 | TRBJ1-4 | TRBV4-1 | CASSQGDRDEKLFF
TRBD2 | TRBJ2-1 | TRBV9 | CASSAGLAGYNEQFF
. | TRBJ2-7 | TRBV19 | CASSIVAGNSYEQYF
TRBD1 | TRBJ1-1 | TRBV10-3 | CAISENSGTGGTEAFF
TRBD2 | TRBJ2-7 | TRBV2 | CASIDPGLAVYEQYF
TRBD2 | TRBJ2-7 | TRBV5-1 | CASSLGLAESGEQYF
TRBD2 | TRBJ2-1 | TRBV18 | CASSGLAGDNEQFF
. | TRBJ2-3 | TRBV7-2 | CASSLSGLDTQYF
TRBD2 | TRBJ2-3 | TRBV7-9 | CASSSPGLAGGPVDTQYF
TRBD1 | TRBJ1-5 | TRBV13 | CASSLGTGEGSNQPQHF
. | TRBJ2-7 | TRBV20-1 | CSARGGGEQYF
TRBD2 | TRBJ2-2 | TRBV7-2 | CASSFTSGVTGELFF
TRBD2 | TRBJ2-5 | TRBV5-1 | CASSLEKTSGETQYF
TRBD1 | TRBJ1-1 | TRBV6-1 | CASSWDRGTEAFF
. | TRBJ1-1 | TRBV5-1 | CASSPWSRMNTEAFF
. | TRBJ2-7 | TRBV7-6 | CASSLTSEGGEQYF
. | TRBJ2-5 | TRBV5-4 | CASTSSTGPRETQYF
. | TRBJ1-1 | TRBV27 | CASSSGRLGTEAFF
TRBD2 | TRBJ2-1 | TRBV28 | CASRRTSGSISITYNEQFF
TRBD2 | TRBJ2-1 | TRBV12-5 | CASGSGTNEQFF
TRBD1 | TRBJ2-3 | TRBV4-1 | CASSQTIRQGAREDTQYF
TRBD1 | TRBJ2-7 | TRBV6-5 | CASSYSGQGFYEQYF
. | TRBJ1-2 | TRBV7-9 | CSSSFPGQTNYGYTF
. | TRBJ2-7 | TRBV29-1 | CSVEAPSSYEQYF
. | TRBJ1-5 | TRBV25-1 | CASSGTGPNQPQHF
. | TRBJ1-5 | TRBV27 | CASSQGIGNQPQHF
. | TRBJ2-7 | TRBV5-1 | CASSLGGSRYEQYF
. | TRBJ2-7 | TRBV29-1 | CSVADSTDYEQYF
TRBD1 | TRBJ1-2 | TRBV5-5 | CASSFWDRGLDGYTF
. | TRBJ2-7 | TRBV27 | CASSLDGGWPYEQYF
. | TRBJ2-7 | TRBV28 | CASSPLDSYEQYF
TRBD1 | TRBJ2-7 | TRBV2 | CASKLTGWSYEQYF
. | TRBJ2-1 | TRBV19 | CASSIERVGLEQFF
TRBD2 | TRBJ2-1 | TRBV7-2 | CASSDGLAGYNEQFF
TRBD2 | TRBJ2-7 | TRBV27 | CASSPPGLEDEQYF
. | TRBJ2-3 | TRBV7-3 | CASSSGVDTQYF
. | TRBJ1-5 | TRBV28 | CASSLLLVVGGSNQPQHF
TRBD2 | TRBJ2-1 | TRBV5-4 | CASSWQREAAARDEQFF
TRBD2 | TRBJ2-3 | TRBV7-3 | CASSSGLAALQDTQYF